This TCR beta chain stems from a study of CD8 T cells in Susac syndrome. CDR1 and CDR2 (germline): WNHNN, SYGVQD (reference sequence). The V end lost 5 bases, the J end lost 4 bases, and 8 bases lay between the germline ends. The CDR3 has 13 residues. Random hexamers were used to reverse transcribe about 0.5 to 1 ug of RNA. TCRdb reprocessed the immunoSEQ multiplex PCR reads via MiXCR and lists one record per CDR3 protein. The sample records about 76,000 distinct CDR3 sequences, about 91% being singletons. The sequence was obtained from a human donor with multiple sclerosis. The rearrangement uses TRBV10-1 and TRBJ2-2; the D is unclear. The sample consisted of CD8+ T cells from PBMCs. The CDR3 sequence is CASSPARTGELFF. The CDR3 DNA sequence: TGCGCCAGCAGTCCAGCCCGCACCGGGGAGCTGTTTTTT.